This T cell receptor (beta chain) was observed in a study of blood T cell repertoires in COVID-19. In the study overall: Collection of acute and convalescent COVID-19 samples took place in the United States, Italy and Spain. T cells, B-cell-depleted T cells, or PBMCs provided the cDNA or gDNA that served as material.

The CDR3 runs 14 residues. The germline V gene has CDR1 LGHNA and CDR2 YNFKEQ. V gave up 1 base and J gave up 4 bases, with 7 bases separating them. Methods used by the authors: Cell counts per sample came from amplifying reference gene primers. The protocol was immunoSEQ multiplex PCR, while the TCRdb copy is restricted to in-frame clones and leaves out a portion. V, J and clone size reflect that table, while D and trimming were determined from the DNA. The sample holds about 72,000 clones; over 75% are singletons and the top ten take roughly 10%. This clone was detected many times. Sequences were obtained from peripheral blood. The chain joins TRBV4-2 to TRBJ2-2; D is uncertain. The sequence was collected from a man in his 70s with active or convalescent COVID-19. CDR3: CASSQGPGTGELFF. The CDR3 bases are TGTGCCAGCAGCCAAGGCCCGGGCACCGGGGAGCTGTTTTTT.